This T cell receptor beta chain derives from a study of blood T cell repertoires in COVID-19. Study at large: The United States, Italy and Spain supplied acute and convalescent COVID-19 samples.

Generated by immunoSEQ multiplex PCR, the TCRdb table keeps only in-frame clones and is missing some. Here the sample spans 50,000 to 60,000 clones, about 88% being singletons. The sequencing input was peripheral blood. The sequence was collected from a man in his sixties with acute or convalescent COVID-19.

The CDR3 DNA reads as TGTGCCAGCAGTGGTCTAGGGGCAGGCGATACTAACTATGGCTACACCTTC. This codes for CASSGLGAGDTNYGYTF. This sequence joins TRBV6-1 and TRBJ1-2, with D perhaps matching TRBD1 (5 bases). This CDR3 region has 17 residues. Trimming left V 4 bases short and J 0 bases short, with 18 bases between. The germline CDR1 and CDR2 sequences are MNHNS and SASEGT.